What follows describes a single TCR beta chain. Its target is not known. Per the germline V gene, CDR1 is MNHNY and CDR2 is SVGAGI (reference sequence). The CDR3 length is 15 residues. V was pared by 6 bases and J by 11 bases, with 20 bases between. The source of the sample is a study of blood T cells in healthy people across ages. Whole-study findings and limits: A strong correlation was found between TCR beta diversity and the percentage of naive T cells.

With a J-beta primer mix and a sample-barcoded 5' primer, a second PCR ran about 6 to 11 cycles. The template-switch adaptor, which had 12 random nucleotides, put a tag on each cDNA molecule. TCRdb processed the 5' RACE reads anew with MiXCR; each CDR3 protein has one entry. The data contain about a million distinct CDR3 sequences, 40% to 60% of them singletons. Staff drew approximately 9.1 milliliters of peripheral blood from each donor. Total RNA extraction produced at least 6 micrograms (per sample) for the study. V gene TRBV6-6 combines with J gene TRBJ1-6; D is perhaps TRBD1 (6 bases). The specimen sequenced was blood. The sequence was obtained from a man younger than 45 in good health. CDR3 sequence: CASSTLVQGSAPLHF. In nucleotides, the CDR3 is TGTGCCAGCAGCACCCTCGTTCAGGGGTCGGCACCCCTCCACTTT.